The next 26 T cell receptor beta chains were all read from a single sample in a study of T-cell reconstitution after alpha-beta-depleted transplantation in children. It was with unique molecular identifiers that the TCRbeta library was prepared. MiXCR was run by TCRdb on the PCR reads, yielding one entry per CDR3 protein. The table records around 80,000 distinct CDR3 sequences, approximately 18% of them present only once. Material: PBMCs, mostly from graft donor cells, obtained 360 days after TCRalphabeta/CD19-depleted stem cell transplant. The receptor set was obtained from a male patient between 2 and 10 years old who had a stem cell transplant for acute lymphoblastic leukemia, so the T cells may come from the graft donor.

This clonotype was counted at least ten times. The chain employs TRBV11-3 and TRBJ1-1; D uncertain. Germline V gives CDR1 SGHNT, CDR2 YENEEA. The CDR3 is 13 amino acids. Trimming removed 2 bases at V and 3 bases at J, with 7 bases between. This chain's CDR3 is CASSLYEDTEAFF. In DNA, the CDR3 is TGTGCCAGCAGCTTATACGAGGACACTGAAGCTTTCTTT.

Remarks on this clonotype: Germline is not matched at one junction end, which may reflect a read error. The J gene is TRBJ2-3, the V gene TRBV6-5; 12 bases agree with TRBD2. Germline V gives CDR1 MNHEY, CDR2 SVGAGI. The CDR3 covers 16 residues. CDR3 in DNA: TGTGCCAGCAATTACGGGACTAGCGGGAGCACAGATACGCAGTATTTT. Protein sequence: CASNYGTSGSTDTQYF.

The chain carries TRBV4-2 and TRBJ1-2; D uncertain. The CDR3 is 14 amino acids. Germline V CDR1 and CDR2: LGHNA, YNFKEQ. The V and J ends lost 0 bases and 3 bases respectively, with 8 bases between them. The CDR3 DNA is TGTGCCAGCAGCCAAGACACTCCGGACTATGGCTACACCTTC. This codes for CASSQDTPDYGYTF.

This chain joins TRBV18 and TRBJ2-3; D not resolved. The germline gives CDR1 KGHSH, CDR2 LQKENI. Trimming took 0 bases from V and 0 from J, leaving 10 bases between them. The CDR3 runs to 16 residues. The CDR3 here is CASSPPSILSTDTQYF. In DNA, the CDR3 is TGTGCCAGCTCACCACCGTCTATTCTTAGCACAGATACGCAGTATTTT.

This clonotype was counted only a few times. J is TRBJ2-1 and V is TRBV29-1; TRBD2 agrees at 7 bases. This CDR3 comprises 16 residues. J gave up 2 bases and V 4 bases, and 11 bases lay outside the gene matches. Germline CDR1 SQVTM, CDR2 ANQGSEA. CDR3 nucleotides: TGCAGCGTTGTAGTTCTAGCGGTTAGAACCTACAATGAGCAGTTCTTC. Translation gives CSVVVLAVRTYNEQFF.

This clonotype was seen more than once but under ten times. This chain links TRBV20-1 with TRBJ2-1; 9 bases are a match to TRBD2. The CDR3 is 15 residues long. CDR1 and CDR2 from the germline V gene are DFQATT and SNEGSKA (reference sequence). V was clipped by 7 bases and J by 3 bases; unmatched bases: 10. This chain's CDR3 is CSVYSLAGIYNEQFF. CDR3 sequence (DNA): TGCAGTGTATATAGTCTAGCGGGGATCTACAATGAGCAGTTCTTC.

This clonotype was counted between two and nine times. This chain uses TRBV4-2 with TRBJ2-1, with 14 nucleotides matching TRBD2. J lost 3 bases, V lost 0 bases, and 1 base had no gene match. Germline lookup yields CDR1 LGHNA and CDR2 YNFKEQ. The CDR3 extends over 17 amino acids. As DNA, the CDR3 is TGTGCCAGCAGCCAAGAAGGACTAGCGGGAGGCTACAATGAGCAGTTCTTC. Protein product: CASSQEGLAGGYNEQFF.

Many counts were recorded for this clonotype. The genes are TRBV11-3 and TRBJ2-1; tentative D call: TRBD1 (6 bases). The germline V gene encodes CDR1 SGHNT and CDR2 YENEEA. The CDR3 contains 15 residues. V was trimmed by 5 bases and J by 2 bases, leaving 13 bases between them. CDR3 nucleotides: TGTGCCAGCAGCCCAACAGGGAGACCCTACAATGAGCAGTTCTTC. Protein product: CASSPTGRPYNEQFF.

This clonotype was counted between two and nine times. The rearrangement links TRBV6-1 to TRBJ2-1; 10 bases fit TRBD2. This CDR3 is 13 amino acids long. CDR1 and CDR2 (germline): MNHNS, SASEGT. Trimming cost V 6 bases and J 7 bases; bases outside gene matches: 3. In DNA form, the CDR3 reads TGTGCCAGCAGGAGCGGGAGGGGGAATGAGCAGTTCTTC. As protein: CASRSGRGNEQFF.

The chain employs TRBV11-2 and TRBJ2-1; D is ambiguous. V was cut by 5 bases and J by 7 bases, with 21 bases left in between. The germline V gene encodes CDR1 SGHAT and CDR2 FQNNGV. The CDR3 covers 16 residues. DNA for the CDR3: TGTGCCAGCAGCCCGTTCCGACTCTTATTCGGGAATGAGCAGTTCTTC. Translated, it gives CASSPFRLLFGNEQFF.

The chain carries TRBV7-6 and TRBJ1-1, with D possibly matching TRBD1 (6 bases). The CDR3 covers 16 residues. The V end was cut by 1 base, the J end by 1 base, with 13 bases between. Germline loops: CDR1 SGHVS, CDR2 FNYEAQ. CDR3 DNA sequence: TGTGCCAGCAGCTTAGACCCGCGGACAGCGAACACTGAAGCTTTCTTT. As protein: CASSLDPRTANTEAFF.

This clonotype has at least ten counts. The chain employs TRBV5-1 and TRBJ2-5; D gene unclear. The CDR3 spans 13 residues. Germline-derived CDR1 and CDR2 are SGHRS and YFSETQ. Trimming left V 6 bases short and J 4 bases short, with 13 bases between. CDR3 in amino acids: CASTWRSTETQYF. The CDR3 DNA reads as TGCGCCAGCACCTGGCGTAGCACAGAGACCCAGTACTTC.

This clonotype appeared a few times. This chain links TRBV20-1 with TRBJ2-3, with D perhaps matching TRBD1 or TRBD2 (5 bases each). Germline CDR1 reads DFQATT; CDR2 reads SNEGSKA (reference sequence). V lost 3 bases and J 2 bases, leaving 12 bases between the germline ends. The CDR3 loop spans 14 amino acids. The CDR3 reads CSASRDGSTDTQYF. Written as DNA, the CDR3 is TGCAGTGCTAGTCGGGACGGATCCACAGATACGCAGTATTTT.

The table lists this clonotype with a few counts. This chain connects TRBV13 to TRBJ2-6; 7 nucleotides agree with TRBD1. The trim removed 5 bases at V and 3 bases at J, leaving 7 bases unmatched. The CDR3 consists of 16 residues. Germline assignment: CDR1 PRHDT and CDR2 FYEKMQ (reference sequence). The CDR3 is CASSNYRGVGANVLTF. The CDR3 DNA is TGTGCCAGCAGCAACTACAGGGGCGTTGGGGCCAACGTCCTGACTTTC.

The chain uses TRBV10-3 and TRBJ2-1; 8 bases are shared with TRBD1. Unmatched junction bases numbered 10, after V lost 3 bases and J lost 9 bases. The CDR3 loop spans 15 amino acids. Germline V lookup: CDR1 ENHRY, CDR2 SYGVKD. CDR3 in DNA: TGTGCCATCAGTGAACGACAGGGGTTCTCTCTTGAGCAGTTCTTC. This sequence encodes CAISERQGFSLEQFF.

This clonotype appeared a few times. V usage is TRBV5-1 and J usage is TRBJ2-1; 10 bases match TRBD1. The CDR3 contains 16 residues. Trimming at V came to 0 bases and at J to 4 bases, leaving 4 bases not matched to a gene. Germline CDR1 is SGHRS and CDR2 is YFSETQ. CDR3 residues: CASSLAPGQGYNEQFF. The CDR3 nucleotides are TGCGCCAGCAGCTTGGCCCCGGGACAGGGGTACAATGAGCAGTTCTTC.

The rearrangement links TRBV6-1 to TRBJ2-2; either TRBD1 or TRBD2 may supply D (5 bases each). Germline CDR1 reads MNHNS; CDR2 reads SASEGT. The CDR3 has 15 residues. The germline V and J ends were trimmed by 6 bases and 5 bases, with 16 bases remaining between them. CDR3 residues: CASSPHGGQTGELFF. CDR3 sequence (DNA): TGTGCCAGCAGCCCTCATGGGGGTCAGACCGGGGAGCTGTTTTTT.

The rearrangement joins TRBV20-1 to TRBJ2-5, with 9 bases aligning to TRBD2. The trim removed 1 base at V and 0 bases at J, leaving 3 bases unmatched. This CDR3 is 15 amino acids long. Germline CDR1 reads DFQATT; CDR2 reads SNEGSKA (reference sequence). CDR3 region: CSARGASGNQETQYF. Here the CDR3 DNA reads TGCAGTGCTAGAGGGGCTAGCGGGAACCAAGAGACCCAGTACTTC.

V usage is TRBV6-2 or TRBV6-3 and J usage is TRBJ2-4, with D tentatively TRBD1 or TRBD2 (6 bases each). Between the trimmed V and J ends, which lost 6 bases and 1 base, there was a span of 16 bases. The CDR3 contains 16 residues. Germline V lookup: CDR1 MNHEY, CDR2 SVGEGT. CDR3 in DNA: TGTGCCAGCAGAGGAGCCGGGGGCGGCGCCAAAAACATTCAGTACTTC. This translates into CASRGAGGGAKNIQYF.

The V gene is TRBV29-1, the J gene TRBJ2-5; D gene ambiguous. The germline gives CDR1 SQVTM, CDR2 ANQGSEA. There are 15 residues in the CDR3. V lost 7 bases and J lost 1, with 19 bases in between. CDR3 loop: CSAGRFGRRQETQYF. CDR3 nucleotide sequence: TGCAGCGCCGGACGTTTCGGACGGCGCCAAGAGACCCAGTACTTC.

The rearrangement joins TRBV24-1 to TRBJ1-4; D might be TRBD1 (5 bases). The germline CDR1 and CDR2 sequences are KGHDR and SFDVKD. CDR3 size: 19 residues. V lost 1 base, J lost 0 bases, and 17 bases lay in between. The CDR3 DNA follows: TGTGCCACCAGTGATTTCCGGACACCTGATTCTGCAACTAATGAAAAACTGTTTTTT. Amino acid sequence: CATSDFRTPDSATNEKLFF.

This clonotype has only a few counts. The CDR3 here is CSARSGLSTEAFF. CDR3 coding DNA: TGCAGCGCCCGATCGGGGTTGAGCACTGAAGCTTTCTTT. V and J are TRBV29-1 and TRBJ1-1; D is ambiguous. The CDR3 covers 13 residues. Looked up from germline, CDR1 is SQVTM and CDR2 is ANQGSEA. The ends were cut back, 7 bases at V and 4 bases at J, with 16 bases in the middle.

V is TRBV11-1 and J is TRBJ2-3; TRBD2 matches 12 bases. Germline V gives CDR1 SGHAT, CDR2 FQDESV (reference sequence). This CDR3 has 18 residues. The trim removed 4 bases at V and 5 bases at J, leaving 13 bases unmatched. The CDR3 region is CASSSSPLAGGPGDTQYF. The CDR3 DNA follows: TGTGCCAGCAGCTCAAGCCCGCTAGCGGGAGGGCCGGGAGATACGCAGTATTTT.

This clonotype appeared a few times. V is TRBV7-2 and J is TRBJ2-7, with D hard to call. CDR1 is SGHTA and CDR2 is FQGNSA in the germline V gene. Trimming removed 5 bases from V and 0 bases from J, with 11 bases in between. CDR3 length: 14 amino acids. This CDR3 is CASSPGVSSYEQYF. The CDR3 DNA is TGTGCCAGCAGCCCCGGTGTTAGCTCCTACGAGCAGTACTTC.

This clonotype was seen repeatedly, ten times or more. The chain carries TRBV10-3 and TRBJ2-3, with D unresolved. Per the germline V gene, CDR1 is ENHRY and CDR2 is SYGVKD. CDR3 size: 12 residues. V dropped 11 bases and J dropped 4 bases, with 13 bases sitting between them. CDR3 sequence: CASAQAADTQYF. The CDR3 nucleotides are TGTGCCTCCGCGCAGGCCGCAGATACGCAGTATTTT.

In its sample, this clonotype was seen a few times. This chain connects TRBV5-6 to TRBJ1-1, with D possibly being TRBD1 (5 bases). This CDR3 is 15 amino acids long. V lost 0 bases to trimming and J lost 4 bases, with 13 bases between them. Per the germline V gene, CDR1 is SGHDT and CDR2 is YYEEEE. Here the CDR3 reads CASSLDWGSGTEAFF. The CDR3 nucleotides read TGTGCCAGCAGCTTGGATTGGGGCTCTGGCACTGAAGCTTTCTTT.